What follows are 28 T cell receptor beta chains derived from one specimen sequenced in a study of tumor-infiltrating lymphocytes in localized non-small cell lung cancer. Assay: immunoSEQ multiplex PCR; the TCRdb copy retains only in-frame clones and omits some. The sample consists of some 30,000 clones, 70% to 90% of them appearing once. The sample taken for sequencing was lung tumor tissue. The origin of the receptors is a human donor with non-small cell lung cancer.

In its sample, this clone was seen once. The chain employs TRBV20-1 and TRBJ2-1; no definite D call. The V gene's germline CDR1 is DFQATT and CDR2 SNEGSKA (reference sequence). This CDR3 is built from 11 residues. The chain's CDR3 is CSVPGYNEQFF. The CDR3 DNA reads as TGCAGCGTCCCAGGCTACAATGAGCAGTTCTTC.

The J gene is TRBJ1-4, the V gene TRBV9; D is ambiguous. Germline lookup yields CDR1 SGDLS and CDR2 YYNGEE. CDR3 size: 15 residues. V lost 1 base and J lost 4, with 11 bases in between. CDR3 amino acids: CASSVTGNSNEKLFF. The DNA for the CDR3 is TGTGCCAGCAGCGTAACCGGGAATAGTAATGAAAAACTGTTTTTT.

V gene TRBV5-4 combines with J gene TRBJ1-3, with 10 positions matching TRBD1. The V and J ends lost 4 bases and 2 bases, in that order; junction bases with no gene match: 3. The CDR3 length is 15 residues. Per germline, CDR1 SGHNT and CDR2 YYREEE (reference sequence). For the CDR3, the DNA is TGTGCCAGCAGCCGGGACAGGGGAACTGGAAACACCATATATTTT. Protein product: CASSRDRGTGNTIYF.

This clone was seen just once. CDR3 protein: CASSLGGTGNEQFF. The CDR3 nucleotides are TGTGCCAGCAGCCTAGGTGGGACAGGTAATGAGCAGTTCTTC. This chain uses TRBV7-8 with TRBJ2-1; 8 positions agree with TRBD1. The V gene's germline CDR1 is SGHVS and CDR2 FQNEAQ. The CDR3 loop spans 14 amino acids. After removal of 5 bases from V and 7 bases from J, the junction contained 7 bases not matched to a gene.

The rearrangement links TRBV7-3 to TRBJ2-1; D possibly matches TRBD1 or TRBD2 (5 bases each). The CDR3 covers 15 residues. Trimming shortened V by 1 base and J by 9 bases, and 16 bases separated the two germline ends. Germline V gene sequence: CDR1 SGHTA, CDR2 FQGTGA. The CDR3 loop is CASSLMGTTYGEQFF. As DNA, the CDR3 is TGTGCCAGCAGCTTAATGGGGACCACTTACGGTGAGCAGTTCTTC.

This rearrangement joins TRBV5-1 to TRBJ2-3, with TRBD2 identical over 8 bases. V was clipped by 5 bases and J by 2 bases; unmatched bases: 7. This CDR3 region has 15 residues. Germline CDR1 and CDR2: SGHRS and YFSETQ. The CDR3 DNA reads as TGCGCCAGCAGTTGGCGGGGGGAAAACACAGATACGCAGTATTTT. Protein: CASSWRGENTDTQYF. Full variable domain (rest looked up from reference TRBV5-1 and TRBJ2-3): KAGVTQTPRYLIKTRGQQVTLSCSPISGHRSVSWYQQTPGQGLQFLFEYFSETQRNKGNFPGRFSGRQFSNSRSEMNVSTLELGDSALYLCASSWRGENTDTQYFGPGTRLTVL.

The rearrangement uses TRBV29-1 and TRBJ2-1; D call uncertain. Germline loops: CDR1 SQVTM, CDR2 ANQGSEA. Trimming stripped 6 bases from V and 6 bases from J, with 21 bases between. The CDR3 spans 15 residues. The CDR3 DNA is TGCAGCGTACCCGCTGGGTCCAACCGTTTCAATGAGCAGTTCTTC. Protein sequence: CSVPAGSNRFNEQFF.

This chain joins TRBV5-1 and TRBJ2-3, with 7 bases lining up with TRBD2. Germline CDR1 is SGHRS and CDR2 is YFSETQ. CDR3 length: 16 residues. Trimming took 3 bases from V and 3 from J; bases not matched to a gene: 10. CDR3: CASSSVPGLDTDTQYF. CDR3 nucleotide sequence: TGCGCCAGCAGCTCGGTCCCTGGACTAGATACAGATACGCAGTATTTT.

The chain couples TRBV30 to TRBJ1-5; D is undetermined. Trimming removed 2 bases at V and 4 bases at J, with 9 bases between. This CDR3 has 13 residues. The germline V gene encodes CDR1 GTSNPN and CDR2 SVGIG (reference sequence). CDR3 coding DNA: TGTGCCTGGAGTCATTTGGAAAATCAGCCCCAGCATTTT. Protein product: CAWSHLENQPQHF.

This chain uses TRBV19 with TRBJ2-7, with 8 bases matching TRBD1. The germline V gene encodes CDR1 LNHDA and CDR2 SQIVND (reference sequence). The CDR3 covers 15 residues. V was pared by 3 bases and J by 3 bases, with 7 bases of the junction left unmatched. The CDR3 bases are TGTGCCAGTAGTATTTCGGGACAGGCAAGCTACGAGCAGTACTTC. This codes for CASSISGQASYEQYF.

The table lists this clone with a count of one. V is TRBV6-6 and J is TRBJ1-4; no reliable D call. Trimming took 3 bases from V and 4 from J, leaving 6 bases between them. Germline-derived CDR1 and CDR2 are MNHNY and SVGAGI (reference sequence). The CDR3 has 13 residues. The CDR3: CASSYVFNEKLFF. As DNA, the CDR3 is TGTGCCAGCAGTTATGTTTTTAATGAAAAACTGTTTTTT.

This CDR3 reads CASSRGGANQETQYF. The CDR3 nucleotides read TGTGCCAGCAGCCGCGGGGGCGCGAACCAAGAGACCCAGTACTTC. V and J are TRBV11-1 and TRBJ2-5, with D possibly being TRBD2 (7 bases). CDR3 length equals 15 residues. Per the germline V gene, CDR1 is SGHAT and CDR2 is FQDESV (reference sequence). The ends were cut back, 5 bases at V and 0 bases at J, with 13 bases in the middle.

V gene TRBV5-1 combines with J gene TRBJ2-7, with D perhaps matching TRBD1 (6 bases). Germline values: CDR1 SGHRS, CDR2 YFSETQ. This CDR3 has 15 amino acids. V was pared by 0 bases and J by 3 bases, with 13 bases between. CDR3 protein: CASSLGGQSVYEQYF. In nucleotides, the CDR3 is TGCGCCAGCAGCTTGGGTGGACAGAGCGTCTACGAGCAGTACTTC.

V and J are TRBV4-3 and TRBJ1-2, with 9 bases fitting TRBD1. The V and J ends lost 4 bases and 3 bases, in that order; junction bases with no gene match: 0. Germline V gives CDR1 LGHNA, CDR2 YSLEER. This CDR3 has 13 amino acids. The CDR3 region is CASSRDRDYGYTF. CDR3 DNA: TGCGCCAGCAGCCGGGACAGGGACTATGGCTACACCTTC.

By sample share, this clone is medium-sized. The chain couples TRBV2 to TRBJ2-7; 7 positions match TRBD1. The length of the CDR3 is 13 residues. V shed 7 bases and J 3 bases; nucleotides not matched to a gene: 6. Germline-derived CDR1 and CDR2 are SNHLY and FYNNEI. CDR3 DNA sequence: TGTGCCAGCAACGACAGGGACGACTACGAGCAGTACTTC. Its protein is CASNDRDDYEQYF.

The CDR3: CAIREIYNSPLHF. The CDR3 DNA sequence: TGTGCCATCAGGGAAATCTATAATTCACCCCTCCACTTT. The chain carries TRBV10-3 and TRBJ1-6; no definite D call. The CDR3 covers 13 residues. V lost 6 bases and J 3 bases, leaving 6 bases between the germline ends. The germline V gene has CDR1 ENHRY and CDR2 SYGVKD.

This chain uses TRBV28 with TRBJ2-4, with 9 bases lining up with TRBD2. Unmatched junction bases numbered 10, after V lost 6 bases and J lost 7 bases. CDR1 and CDR2 from the germline V gene are MDHEN and SYDVKM. This CDR3 has 15 residues. The CDR3 is CASRNSGGLGNIQYF. The CDR3 region has the DNA TGTGCCAGCAGGAATAGCGGGGGCCTAGGGAACATTCAGTACTTC.

This clone occurred once. The chain couples TRBV5-4 to TRBJ2-7, with 8 bases that match TRBD1. Per germline, CDR1 SGHNT and CDR2 YYREEE (reference sequence). The CDR3 totals 12 residues. Trimming at V came to 0 bases and at J to 7 bases, leaving 0 bases not matched to a gene. The CDR3 sequence is CASSLDRGEQYF. CDR3 nucleotide sequence: TGTGCCAGCAGCTTGGACAGGGGGGAGCAGTACTTC.

CDR3 amino acids: CASSMRGNPTDTQYF. DNA for the CDR3: TGCGCCAGCAGCATGCGGGGGAACCCCACAGATACGCAGTATTTT. This chain links TRBV5-1 with TRBJ2-3; 7 bases are a match to TRBD2. Per the germline V gene, CDR1 is SGHRS and CDR2 is YFSETQ. V was pared by 4 bases and J by 2 bases, with 7 bases of the junction left unmatched. The CDR3 extends over 15 amino acids.

V and J are TRBV19 and TRBJ2-2, with 7 bases that match TRBD1. J lost 0 bases, V lost 5 bases, and 6 bases had no gene match. The germline gives CDR1 LNHDA, CDR2 SQIVND (reference sequence). The CDR3 loop spans 16 amino acids. The CDR3: CASSPPGQTNTGELFF. The CDR3 nucleotides read TGTGCCAGTAGTCCCCCGGGACAGACGAACACCGGGGAGCTGTTTTTT.

V and J are TRBV30 and TRBJ1-2; D gene uncertain. The CDR3 spans 14 residues. V was shortened by 0 bases and J by 2 bases, with 10 bases between the two germline ends. Germline lookup yields CDR1 GTSNPN and CDR2 SVGIG (reference sequence). This chain's CDR3 is CAWSVPEDNYGYTF. Here the CDR3 DNA reads TGTGCCTGGAGTGTACCGGAAGACAACTATGGCTACACCTTC.

This clone was recorded only once. The gene calls are TRBV7-8 and TRBJ2-7; the D gene is possibly TRBD1 (6 bases). V lost 5 bases, J lost 3 bases, and 11 bases lay in between. The germline V gene has CDR1 SGHVS and CDR2 FQNEAQ. The CDR3 has 13 residues. CDR3 sequence: CASSTGQNYEQYF. In DNA form, the CDR3 reads TGTGCCAGCAGCACCGGACAGAACTACGAGCAGTACTTC. Combining the CDR3 with reference TRBV7-8 and TRBJ2-7 gives the whole variable domain GAGVSQSPRYKVAKRGQDVALRCDPISGHVSLFWYQQALGQGPEFLTYFQNEAQLDKSGLPSDRFFAERPEGSVSTLKIQRTQQEDSAVYLCASSTGQNYEQYFGPGTRLTVT.

This clone was seen just once. The V call is TRBV5-8, the J call TRBJ1-2, with D possibly matching TRBD1 (5 bases). The CDR3 length is 14 residues. V was shortened by 2 bases and J by 4 bases, with 12 bases between the two germline ends. Per germline, CDR1 SGHTS and CDR2 YDEGEE. The CDR3 region has the DNA TGTGCCAGCAGCTTTGTAGGGGTTGTCTATGGCTACACCTTC. It translates to CASSFVGVVYGYTF.

V gene TRBV6-4 combines with J gene TRBJ2-3; TRBD1 matches 7 bases. The V gene's germline CDR1 is MRHNA and CDR2 SNTAGT. V was pared by 6 bases and J by 3 bases, with 9 bases of the junction left unmatched. The CDR3 covers 15 residues. CDR3: CASSVQGMGTDTQYF. The CDR3 DNA sequence: TGTGCCAGCAGCGTACAGGGGATGGGGACAGATACGCAGTATTTT.

The V gene is TRBV9, the J gene TRBJ1-6, with D perhaps TRBD1 (5 bases). The CDR3 length is 14 residues. Looked up from germline, CDR1 is SGDLS and CDR2 is YYNGEE. Trimming cost V 4 bases and J 7 bases, with 12 bases left between them. Written as DNA, the CDR3 is TGTGCCAGCAGCATAGGGGTTGGGAATTCACCCCTCCACTTT. Translating gives CASSIGVGNSPLHF.

The V gene is TRBV30, the J gene TRBJ1-5; 8 bases match TRBD1. Germline V gives CDR1 GTSNPN, CDR2 SVGIG (reference sequence). This CDR3 is built from 13 residues. V dropped 1 base and J dropped 6; count of bases not matched to a gene: 2. As DNA, the CDR3 is TGTGCCTGGAGTGGACAGGGGCGTCAGCCCCAGCATTTT. It encodes CAWSGQGRQPQHF.

The gene calls are TRBV6-5 and TRBJ1-2; 9 bases agree with TRBD1. CDR1 and CDR2 from the germline V gene are MNHEY and SVGAGI. This CDR3 is 15 amino acids long. V lost 5 bases and J lost 8; bases outside the gene matches: 12. The CDR3 reads CASSTGQGGEQGYTF. CDR3 sequence (DNA): TGTGCCAGCAGTACGGGACAGGGTGGGGAGCAAGGCTACACCTTC.

The J gene is TRBJ1-2, the V gene TRBV7-2; D call uncertain. This CDR3 is 13 amino acids long. Trimming pared 5 bases from V and 4 bases from J, leaving 11 bases between. CDR1 SGHTA and CDR2 FQGNSA come from the germline V gene. CDR3 region: CASSPDTFYGYTF. The CDR3, as DNA: TGTGCCAGCAGCCCTGACACCTTCTATGGCTACACCTTC.